This TCR beta chain came from a study of cytomegalovirus exposure and HLA in healthy donors (dated by TCRdb to about 2017). For the wider study: An earlier analysis of under 600 of the donors reported 250 to 300 Gb of sequence data and 120 million or so unique TCR beta sequences from some 180 million T cells. An early release covering 500 to 750 HLA-typed donors comprised 250 to 350 gigabases of sequencing data and 65 million to 100 million unique TCR sequences. Of the approximately 370 genotyped donors, 80% to 90% were placed in the genetic ancestry cluster associated with self-reported Caucasian donors. The study aimed to test whether signatures of past pathogen exposure could be identified by cataloging public T cell receptors. Using immunosequencing, the study profiled T cell repertoires from 666 subjects and related those repertoires to cytomegalovirus serostatus. In addition to the first cohort of 666 subjects, a separate validation cohort of some 120 different subjects was used. To predict cytomegalovirus infection status, the study brought together high-throughput TCR immunosequencing, statistical association of individual TCRs with disease status, and machine learning. In a later analysis, previously published TCR beta repertoires from roughly 710 donors were re-analyzed and high-resolution HLA genotyping was added so that TCR occurrence patterns could be studied. Rather than drawing on any new phenotypic data, the later analysis identified candidate immune exposures from TCR beta sequences and the way those sequences occurred across donors. An earlier analysis of approximately 580 of the donors used high-throughput TCR beta sequencing to judge whether each TCR beta V gene segment behaved as functional or pseudogenic. Donor age, sex, ethnicity and CMV serostatus were compiled together with the repertoire data. Genome-wide SNP genotypes for about 60% of the roughly 670 donors were used in a later genetic analysis, which treated that subset as a discovery cohort. Every discovery cohort repertoire had been produced on one sequencing platform. Class I and class II HLA loci were covered by the typing at four-digit resolution. Typing coverage differed by locus: A, B, C, DRB1 and DQB1 were typed in roughly 629-630 donors, DQA1 in about 510, DPA1 in 600 to 610, and DPB1 in around 440. Because of strong linkage in the cohort, four to six DR-DQ haplotypes were treated as single units for association and clustering. Among 300 to 450 genotyped donors of the cohort, an average of about 240,000 unique TCR beta nucleotide sequences were sequenced per donor, 15% to 20% of them non-productive.

In regard to this clone: Its antigen target is currently unknown. Nothing much larger sits one base from this clone, and base qualities are not available.

Library creation used the immunoSEQ multiplex PCR assay. For the multiplex PCR, a mixture combining 60 forward primers for TCR Vbeta segments and 13 reverse primers for TCR Jbeta segments was used. The CDR3 region of rearranged TCR beta genes was amplified from genomic DNA with a multiplex PCR assay. The amplified TCR beta libraries were sequenced on the Illumina HiSeq System as 87-base-pair reads. On the study's bioinformatics: A later analysis counted tens of millions of unique TCR beta chains across the 650 to 800 repertoires, and roughly 10 million of these chains were shared by at least two donors. To remove PCR and sequencing errors, raw reads were error-corrected and collapsed into unique sequences using a nearest-neighbor algorithm that merged closely related sequences. V, D and J gene segments were assigned by aligning CDR3 sequences to IMGT reference sequences. For a sequence to be retained, at least a six-nucleotide match to both a V gene segment and a J gene segment was required. Rearrangements were classified as productive when the CDR3 lacked stop codons and remained in frame with V and J, and all other rearrangements were classified as non-productive. Following IMGT convention, CDR3 was defined as the stretch from the second conserved V-encoded cysteine to the conserved J-encoded phenylalanine. Sequences without an unambiguous match to a single V gene segment were excluded from the earlier analysis of 500 to 700 of the donors. An earlier analysis of approximately 590 of the donors called V segments functional above 56.7% productive rearrangements and segregating when the between-donor standard deviation exceeded 5%. A statistical classification framework was built to diagnose cytomegalovirus status from the catalog of TCR beta chain sequences. A later analysis assigned V and J genes by comparing TCR nucleotide sequences with IMGT/GENE-DB human TR gene sequences. In a later analysis, CDR3 sequences and most-parsimonious VDJ recombination scenarios were assigned using the TCRdist pipeline. In a later analysis, each TCR beta chain was defined by its CDR3 amino acid sequence together with its V-gene family, and reads lacking a unique V-gene family were excluded. As a way to deal with suspected cross-contamination and a sequencing artifact, a later analysis dropped 450 to 600 nucleotide sequences that were highly shared and had low generation probability. For each public chain, a later analysis derived a clonal expansion index from normalized ranks of inferred template counts within each repertoire. In a later analysis, generation probabilities were computed with a VDJ recombination model fitted to out-of-frame rearrangements, and the resulting probabilities were checked against IGoR. Hypergeometric tests were used in a later analysis to score TCR-TCR, TCR-HLA and TCR-CMV co-occurrence, with a repertoire-size bias correction applied to the TCR pairs. False discovery rates were estimated in a later analysis by permuting HLA or CMV assignments 20 times. In a later analysis, co-occurring TCRs were grouped using DBSCAN, with TCRdist sequence similarity added in when clustering inside HLA-allele-positive subsets. For co-occurrence clustering, repertoires with fewer than 30,000 or more than 120,000 public chains were excluded, along with about five repertoires with anomalous nucleotide sharing. TCRdb provides this immuneACCESS table in a form limited to in-frame rearrangements. Some clones are lacking; in checked studies, under half of them reflect an unresolved V gene, and why the rest are absent is not known. Clone size and V and J calls were adopted from that table, with D and trimming inferred from the DNA. The sample table contains roughly 140,000 clones; only one count was recorded for more than 70% of them. The ten most abundant clones make up roughly 1.6% of the sample.

The cohort comprised 550 to 700 healthy bone marrow donors. At the time of sampling, all cohort members were nominally healthy, though unrecorded immune exposures were likely present. The donor tested CMV seronegative, placing the donor among the 350 or so seronegative members of the cohort. A peripheral blood sample was collected from each donor, and TCR beta sequencing was performed on peripheral blood mononuclear cells. Genomic DNA was extracted from the blood cell samples with the Qiagen DNeasy Blood Extraction Kit. Overall study results and their limits: Immune exposure information for the cohort was limited to CMV serostatus. Across donors, most TCR sequences were observed very rarely, whereas some public TCRs were present in many individuals. In vitro tests confirmed that a few of the cytomegalovirus-associated TCR beta chains recognize cytomegalovirus antigens. The authors suggested that the approach could potentially be extended to other disease states and immunological phenotypes. According to a later analysis, parvovirus B19, influenza, CMV and Epstein-Barr virus appeared linked to several top co-occurrence clusters. The sequencing pipeline was judged likely to have produced a cluster of highly shared sequence variants as a technical artifact. In a later genetic analysis, a missense DCLRE1C variant was associated with V-gene and J-gene trimming of TCR beta chains, and the association was replicated in an independent cohort. According to a later analysis, TCR association rates differed among HLA loci, with DRB1 alleles showing the most associated TCRs and HLA-C alleles showing the fewest. The cohort was sequenced for TCR beta chains only, and without alpha or paired-chain data the features that could be detected were limited. Some IMGT-functional V segments, including TRBV6-2 and TRBV6-3, could not be told apart with the 87-base-pair reads, so those segments were excluded. HLA typing was unavailable for some donors at each locus, so association tests used only the typed subset. Seventeen rarely observed V segments, including chromosome 9 orphons, were excluded from the earlier analysis of almost 600 of the donors because counts were too low. A later analysis found that HLA-associated TCR beta chains were more clonally expanded and had lower generation probabilities than equally common non-associated chains. The classifier was reported to diagnose cytomegalovirus status with high specificity and sensitivity in both the original and validation cohorts. In an earlier analysis of 587 of the donors, most TCR beta V segments were observed in productive rearrangements about 90% or about 30% of the time, broadly matching IMGT annotations. In a later analysis, more than 15,000 TCR beta sequences were associated with specific HLA alleles at a false discovery rate of 0.05. A further reported finding was that TCR beta sequences accurately predicted the HLA-A and HLA-B alleles for most subjects in the first cohort. Most CMV-associated TCR beta chains appeared to be HLA-restricted in a later analysis, and the HLA associations seemed to be driven largely by CMV exposure. A total of some 180 TCR beta chains were listed by the study as associated with cytomegalovirus. The presence/absence analyses assumed that sequencing depth was roughly uniform across donors, and that assumption may not be true. Strong co-occurrence of HLA alleles, especially DR and DQ, made assigning TCR associations to individual alleles difficult. Correlated functional status among segregating V segments might reflect linkage disequilibrium, but an unknown experimental factor could not be ruled out. Compared with the 666-donor mean, donors in an Asian-associated ancestry cluster had fewer N-insertions in productive TCRs, according to a later genetic analysis.

Here V drops 3 bases and J drops 4 bases, and the junction holds 6 bases not matched to any gene. CDR1 is given as GTSNPN and CDR2 as SVGIG, both from the germline V gene (reference sequence). CDR3 length: 14 amino acids, cysteine to phenylalanine. Here the CDR3 DNA is all that survives: 42 bases in frame from base 1. The sequence joins TRBV30 to TRBJ1-2; TRBD1 lines up with 9 middle nucleotides. The receptor was derived from a woman in her 40s in good health and CMV-seronegative. Sequenced input: PBMCs. The CDR3 has the sequence CAWSHGQGIYGYTF. The nucleotides read TGTGCCTGGAGCCACGGACAGGGGATCTATGGCTACACCTTC.